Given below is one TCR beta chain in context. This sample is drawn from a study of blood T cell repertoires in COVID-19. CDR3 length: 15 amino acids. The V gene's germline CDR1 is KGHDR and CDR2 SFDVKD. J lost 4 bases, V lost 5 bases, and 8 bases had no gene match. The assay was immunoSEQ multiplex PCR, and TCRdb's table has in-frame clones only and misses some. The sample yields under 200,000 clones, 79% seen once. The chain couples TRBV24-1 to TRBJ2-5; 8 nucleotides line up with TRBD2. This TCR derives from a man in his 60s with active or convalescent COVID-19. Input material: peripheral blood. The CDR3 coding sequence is TGTGCCACCAGTGGCGAGACTAGCGTCGGAGAGACCCAGTACTTC. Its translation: CATSGETSVGETQYF.